These T cell receptor beta chains were read from a single sample in a study of beta chain features in type 1 diabetes. Libraries were prepared by immunoSEQ multiplex PCR; TCRdb keeps only in-frame clonotypes and omits some of them. This sample yields roughly 300,000 clones, of which 8% are seen a single time; 0.44% belongs to the top ten. The sequenced sample consisted of central memory CD4+ T cells from blood. The receptor source for this set is a young woman in good health. CDR3s include the opening cysteine and the closing phenylalanine or tryptophan. The D gene is left open where the match is weak. A row's size may be missing; if present it is once, few, many or a size class.

NA TRBJ2-2 TRBV28 NA TGTGCCAGCAGTTCGTACTTGAACACCGGGGAGCTGTTTTTT CASSSYLNTGELFF
NA TRBJ2-5 TRBV18 many TGTGCCAGCTCACCATCACGGGCAGAAGAGACCCAGTACTTC CASSPSRAEETQYF
NA TRBJ2-7 TRBV27 few TGTGCCAGCAGTCCTCCCAACTCCTACGAGCAGTACTTC CASSPPNSYEQYF
NA TRBJ1-5 TRBV7-2 few TGTGCCAGCAGCTTAGGGGGATTGGGCAATCAGCCCCAGCATTTT CASSLGGLGNQPQHF
NA TRBJ2-3 TRBV5-4 few TGTGCCAGCAGCTTTCAAGGAGATACGCAGTATTTT CASSFQGDTQYF
TRBD1 TRBJ1-5 TRBV9 few TGTGCCAGCAGCGTAGGGGGGACAGGGAACCAGCCCCAGCATTTT CASSVGGTGNQPQHF
NA TRBJ2-7 TRBV28 few TGTGCCAGCTTGCGGGCAACAGGGTACGAGCAGTACTTC CASLRATGYEQYF
TRBD2 TRBJ2-7 TRBV10-3 many TGTGCCATCAGCGATAAACCGGGAGGATCCTACGAGCAGTACTTC CAISDKPGGSYEQYF
NA TRBJ2-7 TRBV7-2 many TGTGCCAGCAGCTTCGGCCACGAGCAGTACTTC CASSFGHEQYF
NA TRBJ1-1 TRBV5-1 many TGCGCCAGCAGCTTTAGGGGAATGGACACTGAAGCTTTCTTT CASSFRGMDTEAFF
NA TRBJ2-3 TRBV5-4 many TGTGCCAGCAGCGTTGATAACACAGATACGCAGTATTTT CASSVDNTDTQYF
NA TRBJ2-3 TRBV7-7 few TGTGCTAGCAGCCCGGCGAGCAGCACAGATACGCAGTATTTT CASSPASSTDTQYF
NA TRBJ2-1 TRBV7-6 few TGTGCCAGCAGCTTGGGAACGAACAATGAGCAGTTCTTC CASSLGTNNEQFF
TRBD1 TRBJ2-3 TRBV5-1 NA TGCGCCAGCAGCTTGGAAGTTCACAGGGGGACTGATACGCAGTATTTT CASSLEVHRGTDTQYF